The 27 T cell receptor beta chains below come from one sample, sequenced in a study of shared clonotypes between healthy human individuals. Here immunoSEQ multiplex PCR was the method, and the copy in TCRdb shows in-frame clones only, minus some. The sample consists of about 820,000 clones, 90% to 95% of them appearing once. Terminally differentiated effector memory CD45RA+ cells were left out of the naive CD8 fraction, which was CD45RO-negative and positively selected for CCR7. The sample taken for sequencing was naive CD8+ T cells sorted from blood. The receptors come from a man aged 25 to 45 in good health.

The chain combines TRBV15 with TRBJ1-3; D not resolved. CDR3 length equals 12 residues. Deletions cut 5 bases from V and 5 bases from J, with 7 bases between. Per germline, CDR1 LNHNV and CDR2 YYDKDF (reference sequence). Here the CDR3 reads CATSYRRNTIYF. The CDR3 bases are TGTGCCACCAGCTACAGAAGAAACACCATATATTTT. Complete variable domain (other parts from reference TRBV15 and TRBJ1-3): DAMVIQNPRYQVTQFGKPVTLSCSQTLNHNVMYWYQQKSSQAPKLLFHYYDKDFNNEADTPDNFQSRRPNTSFCFLDIRSPGLGDTAMYLCATSYRRNTIYFGEGSWLTVV.

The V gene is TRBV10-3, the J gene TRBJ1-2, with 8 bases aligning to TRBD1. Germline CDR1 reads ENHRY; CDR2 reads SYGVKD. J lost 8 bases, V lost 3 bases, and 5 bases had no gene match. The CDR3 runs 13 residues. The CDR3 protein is CAISESTGEGYTF. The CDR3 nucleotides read TGTGCCATCAGTGAATCGACAGGGGAAGGCTACACCTTC.

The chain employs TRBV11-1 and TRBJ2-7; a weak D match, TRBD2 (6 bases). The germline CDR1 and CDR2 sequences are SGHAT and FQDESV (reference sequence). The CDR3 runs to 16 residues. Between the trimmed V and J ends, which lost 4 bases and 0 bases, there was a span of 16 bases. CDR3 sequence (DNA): TGTGCCAGCAGCTCGACAAGCGGGTTAAGCTCCTACGAGCAGTACTTC. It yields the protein CASSSTSGLSSYEQYF.

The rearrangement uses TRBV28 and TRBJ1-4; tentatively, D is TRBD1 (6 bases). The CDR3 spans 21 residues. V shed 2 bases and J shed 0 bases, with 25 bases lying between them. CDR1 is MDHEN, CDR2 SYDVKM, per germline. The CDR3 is CASSLEAYTGTNFATNEKLFF. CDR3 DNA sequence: TGTGCCAGCAGTTTAGAGGCCTATACCGGGACAAACTTTGCAACTAATGAAAAACTGTTTTTT.

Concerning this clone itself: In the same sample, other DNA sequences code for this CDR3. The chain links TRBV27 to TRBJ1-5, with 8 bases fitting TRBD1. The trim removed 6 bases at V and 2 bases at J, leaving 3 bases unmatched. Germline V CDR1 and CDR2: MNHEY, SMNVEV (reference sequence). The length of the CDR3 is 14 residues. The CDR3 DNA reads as TGTGCCAGCAGGACGACAGGGGGCAATCAGCCCCAGCATTTT. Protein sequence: CASRTTGGNQPQHF.

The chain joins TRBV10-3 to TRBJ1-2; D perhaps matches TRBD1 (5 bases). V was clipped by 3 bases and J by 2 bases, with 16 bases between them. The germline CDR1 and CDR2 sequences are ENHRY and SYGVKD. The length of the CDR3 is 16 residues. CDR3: CAISESLRDFNYGYTF. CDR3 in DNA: TGTGCCATCAGTGAATCTCTCCGGGACTTCAACTATGGCTACACCTTC.

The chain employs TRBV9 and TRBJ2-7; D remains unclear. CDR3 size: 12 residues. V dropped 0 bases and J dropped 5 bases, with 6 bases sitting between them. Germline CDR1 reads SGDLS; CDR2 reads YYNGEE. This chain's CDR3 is CASSVDMNEQYF. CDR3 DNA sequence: TGTGCCAGCAGCGTAGATATGAACGAGCAGTACTTC.

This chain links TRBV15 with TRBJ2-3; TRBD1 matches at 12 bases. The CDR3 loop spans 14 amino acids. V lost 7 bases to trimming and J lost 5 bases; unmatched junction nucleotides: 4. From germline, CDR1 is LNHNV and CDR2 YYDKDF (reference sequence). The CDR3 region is CATMGQGAGDTQYF. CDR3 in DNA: TGTGCCACCATGGGACAGGGGGCCGGAGATACGCAGTATTTT.

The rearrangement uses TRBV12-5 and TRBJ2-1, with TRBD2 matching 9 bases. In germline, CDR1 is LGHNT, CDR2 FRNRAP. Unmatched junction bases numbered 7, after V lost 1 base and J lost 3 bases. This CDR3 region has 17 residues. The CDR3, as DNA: TGTGCTAGTGGTTTGGGGGTAGCGGGAGAGGGCTACAATGAGCAGTTCTTC. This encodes CASGLGVAGEGYNEQFF.

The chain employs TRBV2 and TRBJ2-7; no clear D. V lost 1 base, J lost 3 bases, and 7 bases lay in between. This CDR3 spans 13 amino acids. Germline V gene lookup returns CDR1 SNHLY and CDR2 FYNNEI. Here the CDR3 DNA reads TGTGCCAGCAGTGAAGAGGTGGTCTACGAGCAGTACTTC. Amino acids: CASSEEVVYEQYF.

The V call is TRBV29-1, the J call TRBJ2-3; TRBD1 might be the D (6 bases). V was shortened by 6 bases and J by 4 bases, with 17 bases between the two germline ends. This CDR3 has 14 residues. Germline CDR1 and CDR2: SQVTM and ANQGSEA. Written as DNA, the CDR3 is TGCAGCGTCGTTGACAGGCTTATTGCAGATACGCAGTATTTT. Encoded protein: CSVVDRLIADTQYF.

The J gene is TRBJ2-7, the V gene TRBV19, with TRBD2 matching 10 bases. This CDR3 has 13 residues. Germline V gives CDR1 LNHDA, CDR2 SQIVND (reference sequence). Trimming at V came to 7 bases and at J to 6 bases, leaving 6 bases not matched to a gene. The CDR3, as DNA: TGTGCCAGTAAGTTAGCGGGAGGCTCCGAGCAGTACTTC. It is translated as CASKLAGGSEQYF.

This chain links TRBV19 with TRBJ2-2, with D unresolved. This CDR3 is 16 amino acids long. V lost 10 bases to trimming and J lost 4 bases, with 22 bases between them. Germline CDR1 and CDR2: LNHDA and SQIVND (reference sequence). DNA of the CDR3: TGTGCCACTCTCGCCCCGGGCCAGTCTGGCACCGGGGAGCTGTTTTTT. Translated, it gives CATLAPGQSGTGELFF.

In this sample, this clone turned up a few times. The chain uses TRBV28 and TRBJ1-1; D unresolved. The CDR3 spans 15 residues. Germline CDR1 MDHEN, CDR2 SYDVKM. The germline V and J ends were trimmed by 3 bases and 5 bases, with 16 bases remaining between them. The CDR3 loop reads CASSFVGNLVTEAFF. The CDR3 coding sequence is TGTGCCAGCAGTTTTGTCGGCAACTTAGTTACTGAAGCTTTCTTT.

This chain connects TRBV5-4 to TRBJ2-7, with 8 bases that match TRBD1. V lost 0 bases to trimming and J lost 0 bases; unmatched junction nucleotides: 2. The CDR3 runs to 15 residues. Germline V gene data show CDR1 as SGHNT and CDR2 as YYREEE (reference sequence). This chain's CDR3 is CASSLGQGASYEQYF. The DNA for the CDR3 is TGTGCCAGCAGCTTGGGGCAGGGGGCCTCCTACGAGCAGTACTTC.

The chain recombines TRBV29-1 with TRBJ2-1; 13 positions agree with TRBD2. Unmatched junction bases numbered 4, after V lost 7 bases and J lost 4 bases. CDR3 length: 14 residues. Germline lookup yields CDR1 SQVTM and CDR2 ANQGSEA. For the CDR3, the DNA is TGCAGCGCTTCACTAGCGGGAGGGTACAATGAGCAGTTCTTC. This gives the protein CSASLAGGYNEQFF.

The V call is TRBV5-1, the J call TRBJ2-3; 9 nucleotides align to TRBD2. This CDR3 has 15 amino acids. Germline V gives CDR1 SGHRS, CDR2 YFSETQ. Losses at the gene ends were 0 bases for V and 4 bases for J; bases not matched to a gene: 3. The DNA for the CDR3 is TGCGCCAGCAGCTTGGAACTAGCGGGCCCAGATACGCAGTATTTT. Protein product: CASSLELAGPDTQYF.

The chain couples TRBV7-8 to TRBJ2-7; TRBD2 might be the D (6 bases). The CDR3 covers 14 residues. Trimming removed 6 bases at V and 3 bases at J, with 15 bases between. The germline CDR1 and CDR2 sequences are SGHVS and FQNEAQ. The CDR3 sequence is CASSLLARVYEQYF. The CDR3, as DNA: TGTGCCAGCAGTTTACTAGCTCGGGTCTACGAGCAGTACTTC.

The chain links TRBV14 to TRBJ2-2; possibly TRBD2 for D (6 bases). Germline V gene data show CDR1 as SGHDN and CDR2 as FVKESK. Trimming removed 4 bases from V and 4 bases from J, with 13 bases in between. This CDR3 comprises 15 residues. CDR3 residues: CASSRPSAATGELFF. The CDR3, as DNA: TGTGCCAGCAGCCGACCTAGCGCGGCCACCGGGGAGCTGTTTTTT.

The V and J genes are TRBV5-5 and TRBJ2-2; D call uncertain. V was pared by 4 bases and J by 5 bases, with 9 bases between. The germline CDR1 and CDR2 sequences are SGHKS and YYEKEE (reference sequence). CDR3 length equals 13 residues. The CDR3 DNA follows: TGTGCCAGCAGCCCACCCCATACCGGGGAGCTGTTTTTT. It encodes CASSPPHTGELFF.

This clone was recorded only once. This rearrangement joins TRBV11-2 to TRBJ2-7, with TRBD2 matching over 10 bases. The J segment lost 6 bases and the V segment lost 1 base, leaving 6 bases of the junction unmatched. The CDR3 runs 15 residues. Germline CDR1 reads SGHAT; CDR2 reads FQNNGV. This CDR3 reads CASSLGWLAGVEQYF. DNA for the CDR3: TGTGCCAGCAGCTTAGGCTGGCTAGCGGGAGTCGAGCAGTACTTC. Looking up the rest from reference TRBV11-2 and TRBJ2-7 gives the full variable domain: EAGVAQSPRYKIIEKRQSVAFWCNPISGHATLYWYQQILGQGPKLLIQFQNNGVVDDSQLPKDRFSAERLKGVDSTLKIQPAKLEDSAVYLCASSLGWLAGVEQYFGPGTRLTVT.

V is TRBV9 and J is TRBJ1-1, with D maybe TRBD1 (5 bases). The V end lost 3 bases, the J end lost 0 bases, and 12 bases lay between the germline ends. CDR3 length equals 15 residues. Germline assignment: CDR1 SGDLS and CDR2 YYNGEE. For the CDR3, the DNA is TGTGCCAGCAGCGATCCGACAGACATGAACACTGAAGCTTTCTTT. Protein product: CASSDPTDMNTEAFF.

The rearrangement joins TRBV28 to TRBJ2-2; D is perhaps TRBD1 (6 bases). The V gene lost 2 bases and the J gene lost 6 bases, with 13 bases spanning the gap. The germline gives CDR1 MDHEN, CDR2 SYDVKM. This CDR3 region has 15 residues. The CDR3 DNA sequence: TGTGCCAGCAGTTTAGGGGACAAGGTCTCCGGGGAGCTGTTTTTT. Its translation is CASSLGDKVSGELFF. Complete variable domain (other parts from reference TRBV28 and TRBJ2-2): DVKVTQSSRYLVKRTGEKVFLECVQDMDHENMFWYRQDPGLGLRLIYFSYDVKMKEKGDIPEGYSVSREKKERFSLILESASTNQTSMYLCASSLGDKVSGELFFGEGSRLTVL.

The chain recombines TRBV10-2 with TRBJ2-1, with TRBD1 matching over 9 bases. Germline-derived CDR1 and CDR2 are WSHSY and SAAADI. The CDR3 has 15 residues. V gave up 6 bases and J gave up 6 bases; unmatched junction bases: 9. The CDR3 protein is CASRTTGGEGNEQFF. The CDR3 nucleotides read TGCGCCAGCAGGACGACAGGGGGTGAAGGCAATGAGCAGTTCTTC.

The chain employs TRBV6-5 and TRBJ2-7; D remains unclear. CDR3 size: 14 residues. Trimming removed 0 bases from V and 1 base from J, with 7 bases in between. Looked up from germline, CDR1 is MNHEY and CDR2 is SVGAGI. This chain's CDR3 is CASSYSQASYEQYF. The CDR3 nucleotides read TGTGCCAGCAGTTACTCTCAAGCTTCCTACGAGCAGTACTTC.

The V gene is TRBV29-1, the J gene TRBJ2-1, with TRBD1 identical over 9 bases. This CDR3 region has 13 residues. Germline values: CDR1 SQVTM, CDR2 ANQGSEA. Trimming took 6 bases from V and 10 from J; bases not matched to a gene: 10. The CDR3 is CSVDRGSSMEQFF. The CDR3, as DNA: TGCAGCGTGGACAGGGGATCTAGTATGGAGCAGTTCTTC.

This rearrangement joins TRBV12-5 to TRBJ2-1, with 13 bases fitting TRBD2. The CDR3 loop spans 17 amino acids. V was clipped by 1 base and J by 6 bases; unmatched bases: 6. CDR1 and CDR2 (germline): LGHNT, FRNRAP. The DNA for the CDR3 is TGTGCTAGTGGTTTGGGGACTAGCGGGAGAATTTTCAATGAGCAGTTCTTC. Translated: CASGLGTSGRIFNEQFF. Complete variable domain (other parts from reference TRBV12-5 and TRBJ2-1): DARVTQTPRHKVTEMGQEVTMRCQPILGHNTVFWYRQTMMQGLELLAYFRNRAPLDDSGMPKDRFSAEMPDATLATLKIQPSEPRDSAVYFCASGLGTSGRIFNEQFFGPGTRLTVL.